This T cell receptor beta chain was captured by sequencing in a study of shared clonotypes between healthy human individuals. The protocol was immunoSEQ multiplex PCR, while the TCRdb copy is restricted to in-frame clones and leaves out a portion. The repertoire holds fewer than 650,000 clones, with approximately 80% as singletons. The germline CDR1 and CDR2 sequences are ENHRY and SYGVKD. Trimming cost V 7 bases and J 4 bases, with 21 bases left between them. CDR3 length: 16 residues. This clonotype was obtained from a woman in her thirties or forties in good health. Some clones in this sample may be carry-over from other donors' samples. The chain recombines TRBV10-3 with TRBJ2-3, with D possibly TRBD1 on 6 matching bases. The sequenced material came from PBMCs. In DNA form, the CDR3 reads TGTGCCATCATTCTAACGGGGACACGGACGGCAGATACGCAGTATTTT. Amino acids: CAIILTGTRTADTQYF.